The 10 T cell receptor beta chains in this list originate from one sample, sequenced in a study of blood T cell repertoires in COVID-19. Some clones are missing from TCRdb's copy, which holds only in-frame ones; the method was immunoSEQ multiplex PCR. The profile shows a few hundred thousand clones, 75% to 90% of them singletons. Sequencing was carried out using peripheral blood. Source of these receptors: a woman aged 60-75 years with COVID-19, enrolled during active disease.

This sequence joins TRBV7-2 and TRBJ1-1, with D possibly TRBD1 on 6 matching bases. V was trimmed by 5 bases and J by 5 bases, leaving 12 bases between them. CDR3 length: 13 residues. Germline loops: CDR1 SGHTA, CDR2 FQGNSA. This CDR3 reads CASSTNRVTEAFF. The DNA for the CDR3 is TGTGCCAGCAGCACCAACAGGGTTACTGAAGCTTTCTTT. Together with reference TRBV7-2 and TRBJ1-1, the CDR3 gives the full variable domain: GAGVSQSPSNKVTEKGKDVELRCDPISGHTALYWYRQSLGQGLEFLIYFQGNSAPDKSGLPSDRFSAERTGGSVSTLTIQRTQQEDSAVYLCASSTNRVTEAFFGQGTRLTVV.

As concerns this clone: The same CDR3 is also encoded by other DNA sequences in this sample. CDR3: CASSLRPTGNTEAFF. The CDR3 DNA reads TGTGCCAGTAGTCTTAGACCGACGGGGAACACTGAAGCTTTCTTT. This sequence joins TRBV19 and TRBJ1-1; D ambiguous. V lost 5 bases to trimming and J lost 1 base, with 14 bases between them. The CDR3 consists of 15 residues. Germline CDR1 and CDR2: LNHDA and SQIVND (reference sequence).

The V gene is TRBV6-2 or TRBV6-3, the J gene TRBJ2-7, with D possibly being TRBD1 (6 bases). The CDR3 spans 13 residues. From germline, CDR1 is MNHEY and CDR2 SVGEGT. The V end was cut by 4 bases, the J end by 7 bases, with 14 bases between. Written as DNA, the CDR3 is TGTGCCAGCAGTTGGACAGCTCACTTAGAGCAGTACTTC. Translation: CASSWTAHLEQYF.

A few counts support this clone. The genes are TRBV11-2 and TRBJ2-7; the D gene is possibly TRBD2 (6 bases). Deletions cut 3 bases from V and 2 bases from J, with 11 bases between. The CDR3 contains 14 residues. CDR1 is SGHAT and CDR2 is FQNNGV in the germline V gene. The chain's CDR3 is CASSFNSGTYEQYF. The CDR3 DNA reads as TGTGCCAGCAGCTTCAATAGCGGCACCTACGAGCAGTACTTC.

The rearrangement joins TRBV7-2 to TRBJ2-5; TRBD1 matches at 8 bases. The CDR3 covers 17 residues. J was trimmed by 6 bases and V by 1 base; bases with no gene match: 13. CDR1 is SGHTA and CDR2 is FQGNSA in the germline V gene. The CDR3 sequence is CASSLGGGAGGGKTQYF. CDR3 coding DNA: TGTGCCAGCAGCTTAGGGGGTGGCGCAGGGGGCGGGAAGACCCAGTACTTC.

The CDR3 bases are TGTGCCAGCAGCCGGGGAGGTTACAATGAGCAGTTCTTC. Translated, it gives CASSRGGYNEQFF. V gene TRBV14 combines with J gene TRBJ2-1, with a weak D call TRBD2 (6 bases). CDR1 is SGHDN and CDR2 is FVKESK in the germline V gene. Between the trimmed V and J ends, which lost 4 bases and 4 bases, there was a span of 8 bases. The CDR3 spans 13 residues.

V is TRBV5-1 and J is TRBJ1-4, with TRBD1 identical over 7 bases. CDR1 and CDR2 from the germline V gene are SGHRS and YFSETQ. Trimming took 2 bases from V and 6 from J; bases not matched to a gene: 4. This CDR3 has 14 amino acids. The CDR3 DNA sequence: TGCGCCAGCAGCTTTGGGGACAGCTATGAAAAACTGTTTTTT. Its translation is CASSFGDSYEKLFF.

The chain employs TRBV7-2 and TRBJ1-2; maybe TRBD1 (5 bases). The CDR3 spans 17 residues. Germline loops: CDR1 SGHTA, CDR2 FQGNSA. Between the trimmed V and J ends, which lost 5 bases and 5 bases, there was a span of 24 bases. CDR3 bases: TGTGCCAGCAGCGCTAGACGGTGGGGGGTAGAGGAATATGGCTACACCTTC. Translation gives CASSARRWGVEEYGYTF. Using reference TRBV7-2 and TRBJ1-2 for the parts outside the CDR3, the full variable domain is GAGVSQSPSNKVTEKGKDVELRCDPISGHTALYWYRQSLGQGLEFLIYFQGNSAPDKSGLPSDRFSAERTGGSVSTLTIQRTQQEDSAVYLCASSARRWGVEEYGYTFGSGTRLTVV.

This chain connects TRBV18 to TRBJ1-4; TRBD1 might be the D (5 bases). CDR3 length equals 14 residues. Germline V gene data show CDR1 as KGHSH and CDR2 as LQKENI. Between the trimmed V and J ends, which lost 6 bases and 5 bases, there was a span of 13 bases. In DNA form, the CDR3 reads TGTGCCAGCTCGGCGGGACGGGAGAATGAAAAACTGTTTTTT. Its translation: CASSAGRENEKLFF.

V is TRBV6-4 and J is TRBJ1-4; D might be TRBD1 (6 bases). V was clipped by 3 bases and J by 3 bases, with 23 bases between them. Germline V CDR1 and CDR2: MRHNA, SNTAGT. There are 19 residues in the CDR3. DNA of the CDR3: TGTGCCAGCAGTGAACTATTGTTAGAGGGGGTGATACCTAATGAAAAACTGTTTTTT. Encoded protein: CASSELLLEGVIPNEKLFF.